Here is one TCR beta chain with its context. Its antigen is still unknown. The data are from a study of shared clonotypes between healthy human individuals. The germline V gene has CDR1 SEHNR and CDR2 FQNEAQ (reference sequence). The CDR3 contains 16 residues. V was clipped by 1 base and J by 10 bases; unmatched bases: 11. Study results and limitations: Non-shared clonotypes showed lower generation probabilities than clonotypes common to all four donors. The study's rarefaction showed incomplete sorted-subset sequencing despite large depth.

At the deep level, the assay was run. TCRdb keeps only in-frame clones here, not all; method: immunoSEQ multiplex PCR. The table has 2,500,000 or so clones, approximately 90% seen once; the top ten hold 0.37%. Sequencing was performed on naive CD4+ T cells from PBMCs. Stated subset: CD45RA+ positively selected. This chain links TRBV7-9 with TRBJ2-1, with TRBD1 matching 9 bases. This TCR was recovered from a young man in good health. Some clones in this sample may be carry-over from other donors' samples. CDR3: CASSLEFGTGTGEQFF. CDR3 bases: TGTGCCAGCAGCTTAGAGTTTGGGACAGGGACCGGAGAGCAGTTCTTC.